Each of the 32 T cell receptor beta chains below was sequenced from the same sample in a study of blood T cell repertoires in COVID-19. Produced via immunoSEQ multiplex PCR; TCRdb's table is partial and in-frame only. In the table there are approximately 76,000 clones, roughly nine tenths of which are singletons. Sample: peripheral blood. The receptors stem from a man older than 75 in a cohort sampled during active COVID-19.

V is TRBV6-5 and J is TRBJ2-3, with TRBD2 identical over 11 bases. Germline CDR1 reads MNHEY; CDR2 reads SVGAGI. Trimming took 6 bases from V and 4 from J; bases not matched to a gene: 6. This CDR3 has 15 residues. CDR3 protein: CASSLAGGMADTQYF. In DNA form, the CDR3 reads TGTGCCAGCAGCCTAGCGGGGGGCATGGCAGATACGCAGTATTTT.

The V and J genes are TRBV7-9 and TRBJ2-7; D is possibly TRBD1 (6 bases). The germline CDR1 and CDR2 sequences are SEHNR and FQNEAQ (reference sequence). This CDR3 is built from 11 residues. CDR3 amino acids: CAIRGNGEQYF. The CDR3 nucleotides are TGTGCAATCAGGGGAAATGGCGAGCAGTACTTC.

The chain recombines TRBV5-1 with TRBJ2-5, with 9 bases matching TRBD1. CDR3 length: 15 residues. V shed 5 bases, J shed 5 bases, and the junction held 10 bases outside the gene matches. Germline V CDR1 and CDR2: SGHRS, YFSETQ. CDR3 protein: CASSRGYRGLETQYF. The CDR3 bases are TGCGCCAGCAGTCGTGGGTACAGGGGGCTTGAGACCCAGTACTTC. Full variable domain (remainder filled in from reference TRBV5-1 and TRBJ2-5): KAGVTQTPRYLIKTRGQQVTLSCSPISGHRSVSWYQQTPGQGLQFLFEYFSETQRNKGNFPGRFSGRQFSNSRSEMNVSTLELGDSALYLCASSRGYRGLETQYFGPGTRLLVL.

This chain joins TRBV3-1 (or the pseudogene TRBV3-2) and TRBJ2-3, with 9 bases fitting TRBD1. This CDR3 is 16 amino acids long. The V segment lost 1 base and the J segment 2 bases; nucleotides outside the gene matches: 4. The germline V gene encodes CDR1 LGHDT and CDR2 YNNKEL (reference sequence). The CDR3 reads CASSQATGGYTDTQYF. The CDR3 bases are TGTGCCAGCAGCCAAGCGACAGGGGGGTACACAGATACGCAGTATTTT.

The CDR3, as DNA: TGTGCCAGTAAAGGGACTGATAGCAATCAGCCCCAGCATTTT. Protein sequence: CASKGTDSNQPQHF. This chain joins TRBV19 and TRBJ1-5; TRBD1 might be the D (5 bases). V was clipped by 7 bases and J by 0 bases, with 10 bases between them. CDR1 is LNHDA and CDR2 is SQIVND in the germline V gene (reference sequence). The CDR3 covers 14 residues. Full variable domain (missing parts from reference TRBV19 and TRBJ1-5): DGGITQSPKYLFRKEGQNVTLSCEQNLNHDAMYWYRQDPGQGLRLIYYSQIVNDFQKGDIAEGYSVSREKKESFPLTVTSAQKNPTAFYLCASKGTDSNQPQHFGDGTRLSIL.

This sequence joins TRBV9 and TRBJ2-7, with TRBD1 as a possible D gene (6 bases). The V end was cut by 4 bases, the J end by 4 bases, with 15 bases between. The CDR3 totals 14 residues. Germline loops: CDR1 SGDLS, CDR2 YYNGEE. The CDR3 here is CASSRRARGYEQYF. CDR3 DNA sequence: TGTGCCAGCAGCCGCAGAGCTAGGGGGTACGAGCAGTACTTC.

The chain joins TRBV2 to TRBJ2-1; TRBD2 agrees at 11 bases. Germline trimming cut 6 bases from V and 12 bases from J; bases unmatched to any gene: 10. This CDR3 spans 14 amino acids. The germline V gene has CDR1 SNHLY and CDR2 FYNNEI. The CDR3 DNA follows: TGTGCCAGCAGCCCCAACCTAGCGGGGGGTGTGCAGTTCTTC. Its protein is CASSPNLAGGVQFF.

This clone was seen only a few times. The gene calls are TRBV5-1 and TRBJ1-5; 9 bases match TRBD1. Trimming removed 0 bases from V and 10 bases from J; junction bases left unmatched: 8. The CDR3 has 15 amino acids. Germline values: CDR1 SGHRS, CDR2 YFSETQ. The CDR3 spells CASSLEGTGNEPQHF. CDR3 nucleotides: TGCGCCAGCAGCTTGGAAGGGACAGGGAATGAACCCCAGCATTTT.

The chain uses TRBV5-5 and TRBJ1-2; TRBD1 matches at 10 bases. Losses at the gene ends were 0 bases for V and 6 bases for J; bases not matched to a gene: 5. Germline V lookup: CDR1 SGHKS, CDR2 YYEKEE (reference sequence). The CDR3 is made up of 15 amino acids. CDR3 sequence reads: CASSLAPGQGHGYTF. The DNA of the CDR3 is TGTGCCAGCAGCTTGGCTCCGGGACAGGGGCATGGCTACACCTTC.

The rearrangement links TRBV2 to TRBJ1-2; 11 bases are a match to TRBD1. With 4 bases clipped from V and 3 bases from J, the junction kept 1 base outside the gene matches. This CDR3 contains 14 residues. From germline, CDR1 is SNHLY and CDR2 FYNNEI. This chain's CDR3 is CASSGTGGDYGYTF. The CDR3 nucleotides read TGTGCCAGCAGTGGGACAGGGGGCGACTATGGCTACACCTTC.

There are a few counts of this clone. The chain combines TRBV14 with TRBJ1-1; TRBD1 agrees at 10 bases. The V and J ends lost 1 base and 1 base, in that order; junction bases with no gene match: 12. The CDR3 runs 19 residues. The germline CDR1 and CDR2 sequences are SGHDN and FVKESK. Written as DNA, the CDR3 is TGTGCCAGCAGCCAAGGATTACCGGGACAGGGGACGACGAACACTGAAGCTTTCTTT. Translated, it gives CASSQGLPGQGTTNTEAFF. Looking up the rest from reference TRBV14 and TRBJ1-1 gives the full variable domain: EAGVTQFPSHSVIEKGQTVTLRCDPISGHDNLYWYRRVMGKEIKFLLHFVKESKQDESGMPNNRFLAERTGGTYSTLKVQPAELEDSGVYFCASSQGLPGQGTTNTEAFFGQGTRLTVV.

The chain recombines TRBV2 with TRBJ2-7; no clear D gene. Trimming took off 5 bases at V and 7 bases at J, with 9 bases between the two ends. Germline V gene lookup returns CDR1 SNHLY and CDR2 FYNNEI. The CDR3 loop spans 11 amino acids. The CDR3 region is CASSPHKEQYV. DNA for the CDR3: TGTGCCAGCAGTCCCCACAAGGAGCAGTACGTC.

The chain employs TRBV27 and TRBJ2-7, with TRBD1 as a possible D gene (8 bases). Germline CDR1 reads MNHEY; CDR2 reads SMNVEV (reference sequence). The CDR3 is 19 amino acids. The germline V and J ends were trimmed by 4 bases and 1 base, with 26 bases remaining between them. CDR3 amino acids: CASSYASPTGAGVSYEQYV. The CDR3 nucleotides are TGTGCCAGCAGTTATGCGTCGCCGACAGGGGCGGGGGTGTCCTACGAGCAGTACGTC.

The chain employs TRBV5-1 and TRBJ1-2, with TRBD1 matching over 9 bases. Germline V gene sequence: CDR1 SGHRS, CDR2 YFSETQ. V gave up 3 bases and J gave up 8 bases; unmatched junction bases: 8. There are 14 residues in the CDR3. CDR3 protein: CASSSGTGLNGYTF. CDR3 coding DNA: TGCGCCAGCAGCTCCGGGACAGGGCTGAACGGCTACACCTTC.

The rearrangement uses TRBV4-3 and TRBJ2-1; 10 positions match TRBD2. Germline lookup yields CDR1 LGHNA and CDR2 YSLEER. The junction had 9 bases not matched to a gene; V was cut back by 1 base and J by 6 bases. The CDR3 runs to 17 residues. The CDR3 is CASSQARGLAGVNEQFF. The CDR3 bases are TGCGCCAGCAGCCAAGCGCGAGGGCTAGCGGGGGTCAATGAGCAGTTCTTC.

The gene calls are TRBV11-2 and TRBJ2-5, with D perhaps matching TRBD1 (5 bases). The CDR3 contains 13 residues. The germline V and J ends were trimmed by 3 bases and 2 bases, with 7 bases remaining between them. In germline, CDR1 is SGHAT, CDR2 FQNNGV. The CDR3 sequence: CASSLTVQETQYF. CDR3 nucleotide sequence: TGTGCCAGCAGCTTGACAGTTCAAGAGACCCAGTACTTC.

The gene calls are TRBV4-2 and TRBJ2-3, with 12 bases matching TRBD2. The germline gives CDR1 LGHNA, CDR2 YNFKEQ. The V and J ends lost 6 bases and 8 bases, in that order; junction bases with no gene match: 18. CDR3 size: 18 residues. The CDR3 nucleotides are TGTGCCAGCAGTCAGGGGACGACTAGCGGGGGCGGGAGGGGTACGCAGTATTTT. Translating gives CASSQGTTSGGGRGTQYF.

The gene calls are TRBV5-1 and TRBJ1-2; TRBD1 aligns across 7 bases. CDR3 size: 14 residues. CDR1 and CDR2 from the germline V gene are SGHRS and YFSETQ. The junction had 3 bases not matched to a gene; V was cut back by 0 bases and J by 4 bases. Here the CDR3 reads CASSLAGQFYGYTF. The CDR3 DNA reads as TGCGCCAGCAGCTTGGCGGGACAGTTCTATGGCTACACCTTC.

This clone was observed a handful of times. The chain recombines TRBV28 with TRBJ1-1, with D hard to call. Germline CDR1 reads MDHEN; CDR2 reads SYDVKM. The CDR3 has 19 residues. Trimming cost V 3 bases and J 6 bases, with 29 bases left between them. CDR3: CASSLARRGVGMSSAEAFF. The CDR3 DNA sequence: TGTGCCAGCAGTTTGGCCCGACGCGGGGTAGGGATGAGTAGCGCTGAAGCTTTCTTT.

The chain is built from TRBV7-9 and TRBJ1-2; no firm D call. Germline assignment: CDR1 SEHNR and CDR2 FQNEAQ (reference sequence). The V gene lost 11 bases and the J gene lost 3 bases, with 19 bases spanning the gap. CDR3 length: 14 amino acids. The CDR3: CASEPVQGDYGYTF. Written as DNA, the CDR3 is TGTGCCTCGGAGCCCGTACAAGGTGACTATGGCTACACCTTC.

The genes are TRBV6-6 and TRBJ2-7; a weak D match, TRBD2 (6 bases). The V end lost 0 bases, the J end lost 0 bases, and 12 bases lay between the germline ends. Germline V lookup: CDR1 MNHNY, CDR2 SVGAGI (reference sequence). The CDR3 has 16 amino acids. This CDR3 is CASSYSPGESSYEQYF. The CDR3 DNA reads as TGTGCCAGCAGTTACTCCCCGGGGGAAAGCTCCTACGAGCAGTACTTC.

This clone was observed a single time. The chain couples TRBV7-2 to TRBJ2-3; 9 bases fit TRBD2. The CDR3 contains 18 residues. V lost 3 bases, J lost 0 bases, and 10 bases stayed unmatched. Germline V gene data show CDR1 as SGHTA and CDR2 as FQGNSA. The CDR3 DNA sequence: TGTGCCAGCAGCTTTAGCCCAGGGACTAGCCTTAGCACAGATACGCAGTATTTT. Its protein product is CASSFSPGTSLSTDTQYF.

J is TRBJ1-5 and V is TRBV19, with a weak D call TRBD1 (5 bases). This CDR3 has 13 amino acids. The V gene's germline CDR1 is LNHDA and CDR2 SQIVND (reference sequence). V lost 5 bases and J 7 bases, leaving 12 bases between the germline ends. CDR3 residues: CASSWGGDQPQHF. DNA of the CDR3: TGTGCCAGTAGTTGGGGGGGGGACCAGCCCCAGCATTTT.

In DNA, the CDR3 is TGTGCCAGCAGTGACAGGGACAGCAATCAGCCCCAGCATTTT. This gives the protein CASSDRDSNQPQHF. The V and J genes are TRBV6-6 and TRBJ1-5; 7 bases are a match to TRBD1. The CDR3 covers 14 residues. Germline-derived CDR1 and CDR2 are MNHNY and SVGAGI (reference sequence). The V segment lost 5 bases and the J segment 1 base; nucleotides outside the gene matches: 2.

The V and J genes are TRBV19 and TRBJ2-7; 7 bases match TRBD2. The CDR3 totals 14 residues. V lost 7 bases and J lost 0; bases outside the gene matches: 6. Per germline, CDR1 LNHDA and CDR2 SQIVND (reference sequence). The CDR3 bases are TGTGCCAGTAAAATGGGAGGGCGCTCCTACGAGCAGTACGTC. It encodes CASKMGGRSYEQYV.

The CDR3 loop reads CASSLERGGGAPETQYF. DNA for the CDR3: TGTGCCAGCAGCTTGGAGAGGGGTGGGGGGGCCCCAGAGACCCAGTACTTC. The chain combines TRBV5-6 with TRBJ2-5; D is possibly TRBD2 (7 bases). Germline loops: CDR1 SGHDT, CDR2 YYEEEE. Trimming pared 0 bases from V and 4 bases from J, leaving 19 bases between. The CDR3 extends over 17 amino acids. The full variable domain, in which reference TRBV5-6 and TRBJ2-5 provide the parts outside the CDR3, is DAGVTQSPTHLIKTRGQQVTLRCSPKSGHDTVSWYQQALGQGPQFIFQYYEEEERQRGNFPDRFSGHQFPNYSSELNVNALLLGDSALYLCASSLERGGGAPETQYFGPGTRLLVL.

The gene calls are TRBV20-1 and TRBJ2-7; maybe TRBD2 (5 bases). The CDR3 length is 13 residues. Trimming left V 3 bases short and J 0 bases short, with 9 bases between. CDR1 is DFQATT, CDR2 SNEGSKA, per germline (reference sequence). The CDR3 sequence is CSASTGSSYEQYF. CDR3 sequence (DNA): TGCAGTGCTAGTACGGGGAGCTCCTACGAGCAGTACTTC.

This clone showed up just once. This chain connects TRBV3-1 (or the pseudogene TRBV3-2) to TRBJ1-5; no clear D gene. This CDR3 has 13 amino acids. Looked up from germline, CDR1 is LGHDT and CDR2 is YNNKEL (reference sequence). Trimming pared 4 bases from V and 3 bases from J, leaving 7 bases between. The CDR3 DNA sequence: TGTGCCAGCAGCCGAACAGACAATCAGCCCCAGCATTTT. This codes for CASSRTDNQPQHF.

A few counts support this clone. This sequence joins TRBV13 and TRBJ1-2, with D perhaps TRBD1 (5 bases). The CDR3 runs 15 residues. Germline values: CDR1 PRHDT, CDR2 FYEKMQ (reference sequence). V lost 5 bases, J lost 4 bases, and 17 bases lay in between. This chain's CDR3 is CASSLSAGGTYGYTF. The CDR3 nucleotides are TGTGCCAGCAGCCTTAGTGCCGGAGGGACCTATGGCTACACCTTC.

For this clone: Within the sample, other DNA sequences also encode this same CDR3. The V gene is TRBV6-5, the J gene TRBJ1-1; 9 bases fit TRBD1. Trimming at V came to 6 bases and at J to 5 bases, leaving 4 bases not matched to a gene. Germline CDR1 and CDR2: MNHEY and SVGAGI. The CDR3 runs 13 residues. The CDR3, as DNA: TGTGCCAGCAGGACAGGGGGAGGGACTGAAGCTTTCTTT. Its protein product is CASRTGGGTEAFF.

CDR3 sequence: CASSQYQQGDTQYF. CDR3 DNA: TGCGCCAGCAGCCAATATCAACAGGGGGATACGCAGTATTTT. The V call is TRBV4-3, the J call TRBJ2-3, with 7 nucleotides matching TRBD1. Germline V gene data show CDR1 as LGHNA and CDR2 as YSLEER. The V segment lost 2 bases and the J segment 6 bases; nucleotides outside the gene matches: 5. The CDR3 runs to 14 residues.

The chain couples TRBV5-1 to TRBJ1-6, with TRBD1 matching over 10 bases. CDR1 is SGHRS, CDR2 YFSETQ, per germline. The CDR3 sequence is 17 residues long. J lost 0 bases, V lost 3 bases, and 3 bases had no gene match. For the CDR3, the DNA is TGCGCCAGCAGCTCCGGGACAGGGGACTCCTATAATTCACCCCTCCACTTT. Translation: CASSSGTGDSYNSPLHF.